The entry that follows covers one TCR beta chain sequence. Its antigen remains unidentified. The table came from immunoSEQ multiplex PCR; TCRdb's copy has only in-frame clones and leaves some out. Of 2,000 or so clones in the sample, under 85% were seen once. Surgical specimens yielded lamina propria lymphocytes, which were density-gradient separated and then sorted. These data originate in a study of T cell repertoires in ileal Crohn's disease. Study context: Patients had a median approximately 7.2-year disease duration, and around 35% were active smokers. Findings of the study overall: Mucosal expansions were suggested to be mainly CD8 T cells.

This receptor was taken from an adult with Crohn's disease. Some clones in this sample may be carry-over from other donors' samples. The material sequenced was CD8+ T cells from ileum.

CDR3 residues: CAWMRFADRNYGYTF. DNA for the CDR3: TGTGCCTGGATGCGGTTTGCGGACAGAAACTATGGCTACACCTTC. The chain employs TRBV30 and TRBJ1-2; D perhaps matches TRBD1 (6 bases). With 4 bases removed from V and 2 bases from J, the gap between germline ends came to 17 bases. The germline gives CDR1 GTSNPN, CDR2 SVGIG (reference sequence). The CDR3 totals 15 residues. The variable domain in full, with the rest retrieved from reference TRBV30 and TRBJ1-2, is SQTIHQWPATLVQPVGSPLSLECTVEGTSNPNLYWYRQAAGRGLQLLFYSVGIGQISSEVPQNLSASRPQDRQFILSSKKLLLSDSGFYLCAWMRFADRNYGYTFGSGTRLTVV.